This T cell receptor (beta chain) comes out of a study of blood T cell repertoires in COVID-19. On the study more broadly: The samples span acute and convalescent COVID-19 from the United States, Italy and Spain. PBMCs, B-cell-depleted T cells, or T cells were the source of the cDNA or gDNA that made up the material.

This CDR3 has 13 residues. V lost 6 bases to trimming and J lost 1 base, with 9 bases between them. Germline lookup yields CDR1 SNHLY and CDR2 FYNNEI. In the original workflow: How many nucleated cells were present was estimated from reference gene primer amplification. Only in-frame clones appear in the TCRdb table, and some are missing; sequencing was by immunoSEQ multiplex PCR. For V, J and clone size, that table is used; D and trimming come from the DNA. The sample has about 110,000 clones; 75% to 90% are singletons. This rearrangement joins TRBV2 to TRBJ1-1; no clear D. This receptor was identified in a human donor in a cohort sampled during active COVID-19. The material sequenced was peripheral blood. CDR3 in DNA: TGTGCCAGCAGGGTCACAGCGAACACTGAAGCTTTCTTT. This encodes CASRVTANTEAFF.